These T cell receptor beta chains were read from a single sample in a study of cytomegalovirus exposure and HLA in healthy donors. The table came from immunoSEQ multiplex PCR; TCRdb's copy has only in-frame clones and leaves some out. The table lists over 150,000 clones, over 70% of them singletons. The sample taken for sequencing was PBMCs. Source of these receptors: a man in his thirties or forties in good health and CMV-seropositive. CDR3s include the opening cysteine and the closing phenylalanine or tryptophan. The D gene is left open where the match is weak. Some rows mark clone size as missing; the rest say once, few, many or name a class of expanded clone.

>.|TRBV5-1|TRBD1|TRBJ1-6
CASSLDRGYNSPLHF
TGCGCCAGCAGCTTGGACAGGGGCTATAATTCACCCCTCCACTTT
>.|TRBV10-1|.|TRBJ2-1
CASSERNRLNEQFF
TGCGCCAGCAGTGAAAGGAACAGGTTAAATGAGCAGTTCTTC
>.|TRBV2|TRBD1|TRBJ2-3
CASSGGLPEQGATDTQYF
TGTGCCAGCAGTGGAGGTCTCCCCGAACAGGGGGCCACAGATACGCAGTATTTT
>.|TRBV11-3|.|TRBJ2-3
CASSFGGPSSDTQYF
TGTGCCAGCAGCTTCGGGGGGCCATCCTCAGATACGCAGTATTTT
>.|TRBV11-2|.|TRBJ1-5
CASSLVAGLDQPQHF
TGTGCCAGCAGCTTAGTAGCAGGGCTGGATCAGCCCCAGCATTTT
>once|TRBV27|TRBD1|TRBJ1-2
CASSLAPGQGSYGYTF
TGTGCCAGCAGTTTAGCGCCGGGACAGGGAAGTTATGGCTACACCTTC
>once|TRBV27|TRBD1|TRBJ1-6
CASSLSGQGVAYNSPLHF
TGTGCCAGCAGTTTATCCGGACAGGGGGTAGCCTATAATTCACCCCTCCACTTT
>.|TRBV7-3|.|TRBJ2-2
CASSNINTGELFF
TGTGCCAGCAGCAATATTAACACCGGGGAGCTGTTTTTT
>.|TRBV7-9|.|TRBJ2-5
CATQLIGGSQETQYF
TGTGCCACCCAGCTTATAGGAGGGAGCCAAGAGACCCAGTACTTC
>.|TRBV7-3|TRBD1|TRBJ2-2
CASSQGAGELFF
TGTGCCAGCAGCCAGGGGGCCGGGGAGCTGTTTTTT
>.|TRBV11-3|.|TRBJ2-5
CASSLNSQETQYF
TGTGCCAGCAGCTTGAACAGCCAAGAGACCCAGTACTTC
>once|TRBV18|TRBD1|TRBJ1-3
CASSPTTGAGNTIYF
TGTGCCAGCTCACCGACTACAGGGGCTGGAAACACCATATATTTT
>.|TRBV7-9|TRBD1|TRBJ2-7
CASSLTGGEYEQYF
TGTGCCAGCAGTTTGACAGGGGGTGAATACGAGCAGTACTTC
>once|TRBV7-9|.|TRBJ1-4
CASSTQGNEKLFF
TGTGCCAGCAGCACCCAGGGGAATGAAAAACTGTTTTTT
>once|TRBV19|.|TRBJ1-1
CASRLQGRYTEAFF
TGTGCCAGTAGACTACAGGGAAGGTACACTGAAGCTTTCTTT
>.|TRBV2|.|TRBJ1-5
CASSLRGLGDQPQHF
TGTGCCAGCAGTCTCCGGGGACTCGGAGATCAGCCCCAGCATTTT
>few|TRBV6-6|.|TRBJ2-1
CASSTPASPPGNEQFF
TGTGCCAGCAGTACCCCGGCCTCCCCGCCGGGGAATGAGCAGTTCTTC
>.|TRBV5-6|TRBD2|TRBJ2-1
CASSTLRLAGVNNEQFF
TGTGCCAGCAGCACCCTGAGACTAGCGGGGGTGAACAATGAGCAGTTCTTC
>.|TRBV15|.|TRBJ2-7
CATREGQNSYEQYF
TGTGCCACCAGGGAGGGACAGAACTCCTACGAGCAGTACTTC
>.|TRBV11-3|.|TRBJ2-2
CASSLVTNTGELFF
TGTGCCAGCAGCTTAGTCACTAACACCGGGGAGCTGTTTTTT
>.|TRBV19|.|TRBJ2-3
CASTNYRGTDTQYF
TGTGCCAGTACTAACTACAGGGGCACAGATACGCAGTATTTT
>once|TRBV5-1|TRBD1|TRBJ1-3
CASSLTGDGNTIYF
TGCGCCAGCAGCTTGACAGGGGATGGAAACACCATATATTTT
>.|TRBV7-2|.|TRBJ2-7
CASSLVGSFGAAF
TGTGCCAGCAGCTTAGTGGGGAGTTTTGGCGCGGCCTTC
>once|TRBV25-1|TRBD2|TRBJ2-3
CASSAPGGYSTDTQYF
TGTGCCAGCAGTGCGCCGGGAGGGTATAGTACAGATACGCAGTATTTT
>.|TRBV7-2|.|TRBJ2-1
CASSLETAVYNEQFF
TGTGCCAGCAGCTTAGAAACGGCGGTCTACAATGAGCAGTTCTTC
>.|TRBV11-3|TRBD1|TRBJ1-2
CASSGTTGGAGYTF
TGTGCCAGCAGCGGAACGACAGGGGGAGCTGGCTACACCTTC
>.|TRBV11-3|.|TRBJ2-2
CASSFGGTGELFF
TGTGCCAGCAGCTTTGGGGGCACCGGGGAGCTGTTTTTT
>.|TRBV7-9|TRBD1|TRBJ2-7
CASSPGQGAYEQYF
TGTGCCAGCAGCCCCGGACAGGGGGCTTACGAGCAGTACTTC
>.|TRBV9|TRBD2|TRBJ2-7
CASSGGAGGPREQYF
TGTGCCAGCAGCGGGGGAGCGGGAGGCCCGAGAGAGCAGTACTTC
>.|TRBV6-1|TRBD2|TRBJ2-5
CASALSGGQETQYF
TGTGCCAGCGCTTTGTCGGGGGGCCAAGAGACCCAGTACTTC
>.|TRBV28|.|TRBJ1-1
CASTLQGLGTEAFF
TGTGCCAGTACCCTACAGGGTTTGGGCACTGAAGCTTTCTTT
>.|TRBV28|.|TRBJ2-7
CASSSGPHRDSGEQYF
TGTGCCAGCAGTTCAGGGCCCCACAGGGATTCGGGCGAGCAGTACTTC
>.|TRBV4-1|TRBD2|TRBJ2-7
CASSQEGLAGDEQYF
TGCGCCAGCAGCCAAGAGGGACTAGCGGGAGATGAGCAGTACTTC
>.|TRBV5-1|.|TRBJ2-3
CASSLDSYSTDTQYF
TGCGCCAGCAGCTTGGACAGCTATAGCACAGATACGCAGTATTTT
>.|TRBV2|TRBD2|TRBJ2-1
CASSGLAGPYNEQFF
TGTGCCAGCTCGGGACTAGCGGGACCCTACAATGAGCAGTTCTTC
>.|TRBV5-6|TRBD2|TRBJ2-7
CASSSWGAGGSYEQYF
TGTGCCAGCAGTTCCTGGGGGGCGGGAGGATCCTACGAGCAGTACTTC
>.|TRBV4-3|TRBD2|TRBJ2-2
CASAPEGFQAGLAGGYHRELFF
TGCGCCAGCGCACCAGAGGGGTTCCAAGCGGGACTAGCGGGGGGCTATCACCGGGAGCTGTTTTTT
>.|TRBV28|TRBD2|TRBJ2-7
CASITSGVTYEQYF
TGTGCCAGCATAACTAGCGGGGTTACCTACGAGCAGTACTTC
>.|TRBV9|.|TRBJ2-1
CASSVWGGGNEQFF
TGTGCCAGCAGCGTATGGGGGGGCGGGAATGAGCAGTTCTTC